Shown below are 17 T cell receptor beta chains from a single sample sequenced in a study of OX40 agonist ivuxolimab in advanced cancers. The method was immunoSEQ multiplex PCR; TCRdb's version includes in-frame clones alone and lacks a portion of them. The sample records under 30,000 clones, approximately 89% being singletons. Sequencing was performed on CD4+ or CD8+ T cells sorted from blood, taken in a trial of the OX40 agonist ivuxolimab. All receptors derive from an adult with an advanced solid tumor such as melanoma, head and neck, liver or kidney cancer.

This clone was seen a few times. The chain carries TRBV6-8 and TRBJ2-1; 12 nucleotides agree with TRBD2. The CDR3 length is 15 residues. Germline assignment: CDR1 MNHGY and CDR2 SAAAGT. V was pared by 3 bases and J by 10 bases, with 7 bases of the junction left unmatched. The CDR3 DNA reads as TGTGCCAGCAGTTATGGGAGACTAGCGGGGGCGGAGCAGTTCTTC. The encoded protein is CASSYGRLAGAEQFF.

The V gene is TRBV6-6, the J gene TRBJ2-1, with 10 bases aligning to TRBD2. The CDR3 is 15 amino acids. V lost 6 bases, J lost 3 bases, and 5 bases stayed unmatched. Germline values: CDR1 MNHNY, CDR2 SVGAGI (reference sequence). This CDR3 reads CASRPLAGDYNEQFF. The CDR3, as DNA: TGTGCCAGCAGGCCGCTAGCGGGGGACTACAATGAGCAGTTCTTC.

The V gene is TRBV2, the J gene TRBJ2-7, with D tentatively TRBD2 (6 bases). The V and J ends lost 5 bases and 6 bases respectively, with 17 bases between them. Looked up from germline, CDR1 is SNHLY and CDR2 is FYNNEI. The CDR3 is 14 amino acids. CDR3 protein: CASSPQGVGGEQYF. CDR3 DNA sequence: TGTGCCAGCAGTCCGCAGGGTGTGGGGGGCGAGCAGTACTTC.

The chain couples TRBV5-4 to TRBJ2-2, with a tentative D call TRBD1 (5 bases). The V end lost 3 bases, the J end lost 2 bases, and 11 bases lay between the germline ends. The germline CDR1 and CDR2 sequences are SGHNT and YYREEE (reference sequence). CDR3 length equals 15 residues. The CDR3 bases are TGTGCCAGCAGCTCCCTAGGGGTTAACACCGGGGAGCTGTTTTTT. Translation: CASSSLGVNTGELFF.

The chain carries TRBV27 and TRBJ2-1; D might be TRBD2 (6 bases). The CDR3 is 15 amino acids. The V end lost 2 bases, the J end lost 2 bases, and 10 bases lay between the germline ends. Germline V CDR1 and CDR2: MNHEY, SMNVEV (reference sequence). CDR3 region: CASSLAGPTYNEQFF. In DNA, the CDR3 is TGTGCCAGCAGTTTAGCGGGACCTACCTACAATGAGCAGTTCTTC.

The chain is built from TRBV6-1 and TRBJ1-4; unclear D gene. CDR1 MNHNS and CDR2 SASEGT come from the germline V gene. The CDR3 has 13 amino acids. Trimming removed 2 bases at V and 8 bases at J, with 9 bases between. CDR3 sequence: CASSESSYEKLFF. In nucleotides, the CDR3 is TGTGCCAGCAGTGAAAGTTCGTACGAAAAACTGTTTTTT.

The V gene is TRBV30, the J gene TRBJ1-1; D is unclear. Germline V gene lookup returns CDR1 GTSNPN and CDR2 SVGIG (reference sequence). The CDR3 loop spans 13 amino acids. V lost 0 bases to trimming and J lost 4 bases, with 9 bases between them. As DNA, the CDR3 is TGTGCCTGGAGTGTACGAGAAGGCACTGAAGCTTTCTTT. The encoded protein is CAWSVREGTEAFF.

V gene TRBV6-1 combines with J gene TRBJ2-5, with TRBD2 identical over 8 bases. Germline V gene data show CDR1 as MNHNS and CDR2 as SASEGT. The CDR3 loop spans 15 amino acids. V trimming: 2 bases; J trimming: 4 bases; junction bases outside the gene matches: 6. CDR3 nucleotides: TGTGCCAGCAGTGAATGGTCGGGGGGGGGAGAGACCCAGTACTTC. It yields the protein CASSEWSGGGETQYF.

CDR3 loop: CASSLTPSYNEQFF. DNA of the CDR3: TGTGCCAGTAGTCTTACGCCCTCCTACAATGAGCAGTTCTTC. V gene TRBV19 combines with J gene TRBJ2-1; D not certain. Between the trimmed V and J ends, which lost 5 bases and 0 bases, there was a span of 8 bases. The CDR3 extends over 14 amino acids. Germline CDR1 reads LNHDA; CDR2 reads SQIVND (reference sequence).

The chain combines TRBV5-4 with TRBJ1-6; 8 bases agree with TRBD1. There are 15 residues in the CDR3. The V segment lost 5 bases and the J segment 7 bases; nucleotides outside the gene matches: 8. Germline loops: CDR1 SGHNT, CDR2 YYREEE (reference sequence). The CDR3 region is CASRRQGLENSPLHF. The CDR3 DNA is TGTGCCAGCAGGCGACAGGGGTTGGAAAATTCACCCCTCCACTTT.

This clone was recorded once. The chain links TRBV10-3 to TRBJ2-5; the match to TRBD1 covers 8 bases. J gave up 0 bases and V 4 bases, and 4 bases lay outside the gene matches. The germline CDR1 and CDR2 sequences are ENHRY and SYGVKD. The CDR3 has 15 amino acids. CDR3 in DNA: TGTGCCATCAGTGGACAGGGGCACAACCAAGAGACCCAGTACTTC. Its translation: CAISGQGHNQETQYF.

CDR3 sequence reads: CASSIRTANEKLFF. The CDR3 coding sequence is TGTGCCAGTAGTATCCGTACAGCTAATGAAAAACTGTTTTTT. This chain joins TRBV19 and TRBJ1-4; D not resolved. This CDR3 contains 14 residues. The V gene lost 3 bases and the J gene lost 3 bases, with 8 bases spanning the gap. CDR1 and CDR2 from the germline V gene are LNHDA and SQIVND (reference sequence).

This chain uses TRBV7-2 with TRBJ2-7; D not certain. V was pared by 1 base and J by 2 bases, with 12 bases between. Looked up from germline, CDR1 is SGHTA and CDR2 is FQGNSA. The CDR3 loop spans 15 amino acids. The CDR3 protein is CASSLVSSSAYEQYF. For the CDR3, the DNA is TGTGCCAGCAGCTTAGTAAGTAGCTCCGCCTACGAGCAGTACTTC.

The CDR3 spells CASSQAGLAVNNEQFF. CDR3 DNA: TGCGCCAGCAGCCAAGCGGGACTAGCAGTAAACAATGAGCAGTTCTTC. The chain joins TRBV4-3 to TRBJ2-1; 9 nucleotides match TRBD2. With 1 base clipped from V and 5 bases from J, the junction kept 6 bases outside the gene matches. The germline V gene encodes CDR1 LGHNA and CDR2 YSLEER. The CDR3 covers 16 residues.

V and J are TRBV19 and TRBJ1-1; 7 positions agree with TRBD1. CDR3 length: 14 residues. Germline lookup yields CDR1 LNHDA and CDR2 SQIVND (reference sequence). V was clipped by 5 bases and J by 0 bases; unmatched bases: 3. CDR3 in DNA: TGTGCCAGTAGTCCGACAGGGATGAACACTGAAGCTTTCTTT. As protein: CASSPTGMNTEAFF.

The chain combines TRBV4-3 with TRBJ1-2; no firm D call. The germline V gene has CDR1 LGHNA and CDR2 YSLEER. The CDR3 loop spans 15 amino acids. Trimming pared 1 base from V and 0 bases from J, leaving 9 bases between. In nucleotides, the CDR3 is TGCGCCAGCAGCCAAGGGAAGGGTACTAACTATGGCTACACCTTC. It encodes CASSQGKGTNYGYTF.

The J gene is TRBJ2-7, the V gene TRBV5-1, with 11 positions matching TRBD1. Germline CDR1 and CDR2: SGHRS and YFSETQ. Losses at the gene ends were 4 bases for V and 6 bases for J; bases not matched to a gene: 6. This CDR3 is 14 amino acids long. The CDR3 region has the DNA TGCGCCAGCAGCACCCCTGGGACAGGGGGCGAGCAGTACTTC. Protein sequence: CASSTPGTGGEQYF.